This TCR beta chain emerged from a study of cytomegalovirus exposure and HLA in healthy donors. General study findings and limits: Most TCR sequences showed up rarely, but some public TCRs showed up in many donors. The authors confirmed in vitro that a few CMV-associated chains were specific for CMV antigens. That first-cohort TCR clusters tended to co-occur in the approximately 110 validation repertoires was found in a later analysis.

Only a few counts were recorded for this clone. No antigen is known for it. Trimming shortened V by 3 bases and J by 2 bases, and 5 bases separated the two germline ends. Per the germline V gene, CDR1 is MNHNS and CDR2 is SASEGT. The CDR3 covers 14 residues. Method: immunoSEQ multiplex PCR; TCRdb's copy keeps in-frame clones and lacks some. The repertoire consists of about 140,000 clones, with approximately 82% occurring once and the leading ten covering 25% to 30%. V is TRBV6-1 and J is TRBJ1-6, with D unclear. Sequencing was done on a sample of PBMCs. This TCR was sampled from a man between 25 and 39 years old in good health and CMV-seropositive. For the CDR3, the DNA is TGTGCCAGCAGTGACCTTACCTATAATTCACCCCTCCACTTT. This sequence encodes CASSDLTYNSPLHF.